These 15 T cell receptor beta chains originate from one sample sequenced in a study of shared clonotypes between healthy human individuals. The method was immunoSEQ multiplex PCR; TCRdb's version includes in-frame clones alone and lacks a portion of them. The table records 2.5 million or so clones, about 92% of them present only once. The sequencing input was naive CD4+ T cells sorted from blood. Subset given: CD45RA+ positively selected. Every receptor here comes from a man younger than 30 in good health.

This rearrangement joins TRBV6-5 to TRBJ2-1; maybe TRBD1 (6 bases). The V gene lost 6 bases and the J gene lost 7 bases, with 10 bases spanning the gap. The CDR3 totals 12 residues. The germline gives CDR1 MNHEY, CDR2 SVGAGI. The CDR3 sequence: CASRPDRNEQFF. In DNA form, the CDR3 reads TGTGCCAGCAGACCCGACAGGAATGAGCAGTTCTTC.

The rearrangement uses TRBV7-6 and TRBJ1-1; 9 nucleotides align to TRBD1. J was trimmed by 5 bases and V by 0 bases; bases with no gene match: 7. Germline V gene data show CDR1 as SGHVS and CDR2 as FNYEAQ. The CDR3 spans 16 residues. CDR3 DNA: TGTGCCAGCAGCTTAGCCTTCCCGACAGGGGGTACTGAAGCTTTCTTT. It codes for CASSLAFPTGGTEAFF. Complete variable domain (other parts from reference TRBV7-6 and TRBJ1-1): GAGVSQSPRYKVTKRGQDVALRCDPISGHVSLYWYRQALGQGPEFLTYFNYEAQQDKSGLPNDRFSAERPEGSISTLTIQRTEQRDSAMYRCASSLAFPTGGTEAFFGQGTRLTVV.

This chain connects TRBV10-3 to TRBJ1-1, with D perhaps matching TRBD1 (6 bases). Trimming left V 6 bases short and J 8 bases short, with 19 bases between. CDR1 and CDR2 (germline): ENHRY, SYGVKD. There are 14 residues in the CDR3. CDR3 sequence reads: CAISPFNRAGEAFF. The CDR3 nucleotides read TGTGCCATCAGCCCTTTTAACAGGGCCGGGGAAGCTTTCTTT.

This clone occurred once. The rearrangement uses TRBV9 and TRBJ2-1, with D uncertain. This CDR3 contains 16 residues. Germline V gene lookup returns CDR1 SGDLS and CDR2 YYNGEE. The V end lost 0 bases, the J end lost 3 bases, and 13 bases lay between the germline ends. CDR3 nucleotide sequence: TGTGCCAGCAGCGTAGGCTCTTTCGGCGGCTACAATGAGCAGTTCTTC. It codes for CASSVGSFGGYNEQFF.

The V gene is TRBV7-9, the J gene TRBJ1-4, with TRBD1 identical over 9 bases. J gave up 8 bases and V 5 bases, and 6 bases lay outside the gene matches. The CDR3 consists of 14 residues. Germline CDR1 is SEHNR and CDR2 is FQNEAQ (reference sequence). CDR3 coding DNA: TGTGCCAGCAGCACTACCGGGACAGGGGAAAAACTGTTTTTT. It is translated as CASSTTGTGEKLFF.

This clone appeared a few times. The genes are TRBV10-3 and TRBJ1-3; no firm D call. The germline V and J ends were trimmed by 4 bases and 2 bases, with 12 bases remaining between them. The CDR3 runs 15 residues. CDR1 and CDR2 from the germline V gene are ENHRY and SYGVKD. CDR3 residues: CAISAKGSAGNTIYF. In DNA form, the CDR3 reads TGTGCCATCAGTGCTAAGGGTTCTGCTGGAAACACCATATATTTT.

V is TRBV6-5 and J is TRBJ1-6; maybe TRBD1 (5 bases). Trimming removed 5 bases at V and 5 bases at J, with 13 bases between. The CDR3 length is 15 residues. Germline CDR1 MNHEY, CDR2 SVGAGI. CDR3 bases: TGTGCCAGCAGTCCCCAGGGCGCAAATAATTCACCCCTCCACTTT. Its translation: CASSPQGANNSPLHF.

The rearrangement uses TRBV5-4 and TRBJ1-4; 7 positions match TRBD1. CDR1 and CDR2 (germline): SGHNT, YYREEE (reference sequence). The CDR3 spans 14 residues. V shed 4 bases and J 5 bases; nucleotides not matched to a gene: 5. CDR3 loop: CASSPGQTNEKLFF. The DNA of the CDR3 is TGTGCCAGCAGCCCGGGACAGACGAATGAAAAACTGTTTTTT.

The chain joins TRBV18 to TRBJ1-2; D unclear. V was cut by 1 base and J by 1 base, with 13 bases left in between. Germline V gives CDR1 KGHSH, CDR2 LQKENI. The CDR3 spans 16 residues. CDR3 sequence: CASSPLPNEINYGYTF. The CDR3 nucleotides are TGTGCCAGCTCACCACTCCCCAACGAGATTAACTATGGCTACACCTTC. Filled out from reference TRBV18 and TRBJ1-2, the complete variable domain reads NAGVMQNPRHLVRRRGQEARLRCSPMKGHSHVYWYRQLPEEGLKFMVYLQKENIIDESGMPKERFSAEFPKEGPSILRIQQVVRGDSAAYFCASSPLPNEINYGYTFGSGTRLTVV.

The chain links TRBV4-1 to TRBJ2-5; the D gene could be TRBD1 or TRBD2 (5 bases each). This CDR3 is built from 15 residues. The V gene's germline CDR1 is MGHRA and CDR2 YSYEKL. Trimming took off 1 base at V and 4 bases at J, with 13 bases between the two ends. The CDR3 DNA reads TGCGCCAGCAGCCAAGGGGACCTGGATGTAGAGACCCAGTACTTC. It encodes CASSQGDLDVETQYF.

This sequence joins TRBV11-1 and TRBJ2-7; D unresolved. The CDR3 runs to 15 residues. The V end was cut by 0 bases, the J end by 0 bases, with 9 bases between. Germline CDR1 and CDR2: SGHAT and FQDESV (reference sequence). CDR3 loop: CASSLALAPSYEQYF. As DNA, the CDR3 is TGTGCCAGCAGCTTAGCGCTGGCACCCTCCTACGAGCAGTACTTC.

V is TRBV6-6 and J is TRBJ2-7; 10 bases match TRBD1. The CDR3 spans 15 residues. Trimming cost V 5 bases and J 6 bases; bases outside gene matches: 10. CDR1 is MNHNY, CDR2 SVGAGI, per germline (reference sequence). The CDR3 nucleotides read TGTGCCAGCAGTGTTCCGGGACAGGGGCTCGGCGAGCAGTACTTC. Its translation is CASSVPGQGLGEQYF.

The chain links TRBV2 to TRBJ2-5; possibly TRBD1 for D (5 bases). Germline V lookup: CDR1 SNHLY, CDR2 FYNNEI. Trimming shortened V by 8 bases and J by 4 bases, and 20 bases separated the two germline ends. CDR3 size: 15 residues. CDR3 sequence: CASARAGWVRETQYF. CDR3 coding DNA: TGTGCCAGCGCCCGGGCAGGGTGGGTTAGAGAGACCCAGTACTTC.

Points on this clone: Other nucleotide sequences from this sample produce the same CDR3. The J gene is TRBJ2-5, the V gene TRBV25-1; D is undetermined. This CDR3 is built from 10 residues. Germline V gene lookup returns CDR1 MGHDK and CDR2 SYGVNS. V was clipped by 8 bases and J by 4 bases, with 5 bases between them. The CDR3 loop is CASGRETQYF. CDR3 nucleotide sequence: TGTGCCAGCGGTAGAGAGACCCAGTACTTC.

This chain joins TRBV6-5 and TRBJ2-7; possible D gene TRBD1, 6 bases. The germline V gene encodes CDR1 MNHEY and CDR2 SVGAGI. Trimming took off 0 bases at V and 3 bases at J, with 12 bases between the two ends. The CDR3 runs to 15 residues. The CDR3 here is CASSYSRTAIYEQYF. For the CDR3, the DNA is TGTGCCAGCAGTTACTCCAGGACAGCCATCTACGAGCAGTACTTC.